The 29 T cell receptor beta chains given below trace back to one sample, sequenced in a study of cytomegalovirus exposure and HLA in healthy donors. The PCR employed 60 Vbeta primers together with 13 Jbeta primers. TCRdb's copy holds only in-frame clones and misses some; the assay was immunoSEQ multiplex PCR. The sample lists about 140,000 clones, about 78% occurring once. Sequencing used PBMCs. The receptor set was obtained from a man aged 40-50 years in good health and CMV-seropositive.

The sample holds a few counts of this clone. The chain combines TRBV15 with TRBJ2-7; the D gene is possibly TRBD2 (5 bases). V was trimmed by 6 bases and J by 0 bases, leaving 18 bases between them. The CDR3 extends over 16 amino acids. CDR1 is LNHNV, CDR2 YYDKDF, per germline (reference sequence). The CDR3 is CATRSGQRTSSYEQYF. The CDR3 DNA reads TGTGCCACCAGAAGCGGCCAGCGGACCAGCTCCTACGAGCAGTACTTC.

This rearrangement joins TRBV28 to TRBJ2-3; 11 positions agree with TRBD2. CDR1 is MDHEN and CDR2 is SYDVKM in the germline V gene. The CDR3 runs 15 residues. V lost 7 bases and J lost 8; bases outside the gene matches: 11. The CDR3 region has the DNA TGTGCCAGCACCCCGGGGGGTAGCGGGGGGGGTACGCAGTATTTT. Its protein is CASTPGGSGGGTQYF.

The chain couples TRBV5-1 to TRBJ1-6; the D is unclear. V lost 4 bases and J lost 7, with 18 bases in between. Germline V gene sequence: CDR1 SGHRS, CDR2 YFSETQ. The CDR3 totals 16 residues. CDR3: CASSPQAPSPNSPLHF. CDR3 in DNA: TGCGCCAGCAGCCCCCAGGCCCCAAGTCCAAATTCACCCCTCCACTTT.

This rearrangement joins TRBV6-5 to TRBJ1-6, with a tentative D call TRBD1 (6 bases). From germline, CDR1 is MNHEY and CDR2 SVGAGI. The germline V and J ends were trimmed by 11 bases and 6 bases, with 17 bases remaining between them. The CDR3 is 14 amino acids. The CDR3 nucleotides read TGTGCCGCGGGGGGCGGCTATCCTAATTCACCCCTCCACTTT. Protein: CAAGGGYPNSPLHF.

The CDR3 reads CASGRTGVGGANVLTF. Written as DNA, the CDR3 is TGTGCCAGCGGGAGGACAGGGGTAGGTGGGGCCAACGTCCTGACTTTC. The rearrangement joins TRBV7-9 to TRBJ2-6; 9 bases agree with TRBD1. This CDR3 has 16 amino acids. V shed 8 bases and J 3 bases; nucleotides not matched to a gene: 8. Germline CDR1 and CDR2: SEHNR and FQNEAQ (reference sequence).

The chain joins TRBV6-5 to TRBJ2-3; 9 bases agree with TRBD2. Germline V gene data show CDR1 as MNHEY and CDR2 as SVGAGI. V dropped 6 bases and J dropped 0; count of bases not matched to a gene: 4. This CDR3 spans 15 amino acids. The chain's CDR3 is CASRTSGTSTDTQYF. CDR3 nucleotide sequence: TGTGCCAGCAGGACTAGCGGAACCAGCACAGATACGCAGTATTTT.

CDR3 DNA: TGCGCCAGCAGCCCGACTTGGGACAGGGGGCCCGGGGAGCTGTTTTTT. Translating gives CASSPTWDRGPGELFF. The chain combines TRBV4-1 with TRBJ2-2, with 12 nucleotides matching TRBD1. CDR3 length: 16 amino acids. Germline V gene sequence: CDR1 MGHRA, CDR2 YSYEKL. The trim removed 4 bases at V and 6 bases at J, leaving 6 bases unmatched.

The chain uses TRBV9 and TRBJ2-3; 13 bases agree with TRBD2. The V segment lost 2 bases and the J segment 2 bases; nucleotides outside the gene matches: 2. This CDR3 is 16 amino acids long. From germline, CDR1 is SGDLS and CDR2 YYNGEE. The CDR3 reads CASSVGTSGATDTQYF. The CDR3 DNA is TGTGCCAGCAGCGTGGGGACTAGCGGGGCCACAGATACGCAGTATTTT.

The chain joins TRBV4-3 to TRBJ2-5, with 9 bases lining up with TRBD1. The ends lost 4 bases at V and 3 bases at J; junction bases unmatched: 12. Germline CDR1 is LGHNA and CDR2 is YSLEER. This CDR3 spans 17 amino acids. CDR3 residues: CASSRSYFGTGKETQYF. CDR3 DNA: TGCGCCAGCAGCCGATCTTACTTCGGGACAGGGAAAGAGACCCAGTACTTC.

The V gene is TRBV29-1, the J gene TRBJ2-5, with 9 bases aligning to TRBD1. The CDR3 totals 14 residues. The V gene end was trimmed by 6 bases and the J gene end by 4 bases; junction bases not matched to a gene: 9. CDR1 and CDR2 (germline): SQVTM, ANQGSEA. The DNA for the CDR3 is TGCAGCGTCTCGGGACAGGGAATTGGAGAGACCCAGTACTTC. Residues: CSVSGQGIGETQYF.

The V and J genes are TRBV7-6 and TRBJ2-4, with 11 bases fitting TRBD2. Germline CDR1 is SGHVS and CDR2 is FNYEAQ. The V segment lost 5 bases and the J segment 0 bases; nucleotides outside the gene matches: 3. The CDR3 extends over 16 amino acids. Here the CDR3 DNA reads TGTGCCAGCAGCACTAGCGGGAGTCCAGCCAAAAACATTCAGTACTTC. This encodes CASSTSGSPAKNIQYF.

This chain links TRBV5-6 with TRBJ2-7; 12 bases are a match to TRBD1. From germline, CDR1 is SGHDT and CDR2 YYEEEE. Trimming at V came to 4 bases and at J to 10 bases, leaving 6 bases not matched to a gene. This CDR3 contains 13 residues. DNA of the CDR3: TGTGCCAGCAGCCCCGGGACAGGGGGCGGTCAGTACTTC. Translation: CASSPGTGGGQYF.

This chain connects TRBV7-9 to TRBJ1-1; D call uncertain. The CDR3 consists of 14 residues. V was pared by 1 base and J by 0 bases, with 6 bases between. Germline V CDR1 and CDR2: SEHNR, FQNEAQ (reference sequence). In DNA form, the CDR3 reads TGTGCCAGCAGCTTAGTACGAGTGAACACTGAAGCTTTCTTT. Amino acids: CASSLVRVNTEAFF.

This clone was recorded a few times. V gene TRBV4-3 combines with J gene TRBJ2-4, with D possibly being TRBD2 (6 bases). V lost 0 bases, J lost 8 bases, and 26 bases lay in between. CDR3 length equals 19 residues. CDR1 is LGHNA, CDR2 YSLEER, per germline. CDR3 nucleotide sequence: TGCGCCAGCAGCCAAGATAGACCCTCGAGGGACTCCCTCAGGGACATTCAGTACTTC. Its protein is CASSQDRPSRDSLRDIQYF.

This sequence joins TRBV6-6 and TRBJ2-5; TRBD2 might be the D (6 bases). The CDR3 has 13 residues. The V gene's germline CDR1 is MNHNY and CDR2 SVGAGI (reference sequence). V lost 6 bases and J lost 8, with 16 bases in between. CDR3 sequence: CASRDSRAGTQYF. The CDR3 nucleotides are TGTGCCAGCAGGGACTCGCGGGCGGGAACCCAGTACTTC.

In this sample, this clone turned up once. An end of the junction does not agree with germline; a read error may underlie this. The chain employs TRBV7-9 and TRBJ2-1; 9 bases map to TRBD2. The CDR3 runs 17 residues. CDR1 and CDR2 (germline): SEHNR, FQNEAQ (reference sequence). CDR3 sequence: CASSSLAAGGTYNGQFF. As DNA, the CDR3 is TGTGCCAGCAGCTCACTAGCGGCGGGGGGGACCTACAATGGGCAGTTCTTC.

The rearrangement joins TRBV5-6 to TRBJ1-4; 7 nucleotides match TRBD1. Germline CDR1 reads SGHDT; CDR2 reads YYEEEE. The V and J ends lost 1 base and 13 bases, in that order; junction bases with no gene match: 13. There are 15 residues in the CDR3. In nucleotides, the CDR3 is TGTGCCAGCAGCTTGAGGGACAGCGTCCGTCGGGGACTGTTTTTT. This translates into CASSLRDSVRRGLFF.

CDR3 in DNA: TGTGCCAGCAGCTTGGACCGCGAGGCGACTGAAGCTTTCTTT. This translates into CASSLDREATEAFF. The chain couples TRBV5-4 to TRBJ1-1; D is unresolved. V lost 0 bases and J 5 bases, leaving 11 bases between the germline ends. Germline lookup yields CDR1 SGHNT and CDR2 YYREEE (reference sequence). The CDR3 is made up of 14 amino acids. Variable domain in full (rest from reference TRBV5-4 and TRBJ1-1): ETGVTQSPTHLIKTRGQQVTLRCSSQSGHNTVSWYQQALGQGPQFIFQYYREEENGRGNFPPRFSGLQFPNYSSELNVNALELDDSALYLCASSLDREATEAFFGQGTRLTVV.

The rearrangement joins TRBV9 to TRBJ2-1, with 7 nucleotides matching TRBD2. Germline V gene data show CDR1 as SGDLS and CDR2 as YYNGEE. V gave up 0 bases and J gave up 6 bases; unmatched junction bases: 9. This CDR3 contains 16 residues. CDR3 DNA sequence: TGTGCCAGCAGCGTAGGGATCGGGAGGTCAGTCAATGAGCAGTTCTTC. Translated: CASSVGIGRSVNEQFF.

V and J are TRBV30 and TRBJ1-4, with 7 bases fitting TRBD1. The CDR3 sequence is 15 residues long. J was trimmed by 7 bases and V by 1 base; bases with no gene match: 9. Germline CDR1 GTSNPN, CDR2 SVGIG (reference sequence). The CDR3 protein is CAWSATGTVGEKLFF. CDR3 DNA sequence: TGTGCCTGGAGTGCCACCGGGACAGTTGGTGAAAAACTGTTTTTT.

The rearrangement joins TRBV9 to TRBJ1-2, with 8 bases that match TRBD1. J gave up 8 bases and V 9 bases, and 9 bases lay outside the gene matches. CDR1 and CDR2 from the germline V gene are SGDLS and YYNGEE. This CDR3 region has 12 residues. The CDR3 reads CATTDRVGGYTF. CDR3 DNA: TGTGCCACCACGGACAGGGTAGGCGGCTACACCTTC.

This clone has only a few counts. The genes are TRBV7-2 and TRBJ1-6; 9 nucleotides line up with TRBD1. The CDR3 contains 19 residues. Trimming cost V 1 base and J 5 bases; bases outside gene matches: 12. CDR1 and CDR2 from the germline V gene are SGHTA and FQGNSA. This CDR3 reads CASSLGPSGTGRNNSPLHF. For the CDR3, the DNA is TGTGCCAGCAGCTTAGGACCTTCAGGGACAGGGCGAAATAATTCACCCCTCCACTTT.

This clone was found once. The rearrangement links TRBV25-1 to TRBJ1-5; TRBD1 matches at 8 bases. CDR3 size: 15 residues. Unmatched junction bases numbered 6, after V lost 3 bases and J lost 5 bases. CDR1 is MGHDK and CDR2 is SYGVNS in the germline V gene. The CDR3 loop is CASSELDRGDQPQHF. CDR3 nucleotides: TGTGCCAGCAGTGAGCTAGACAGGGGTGATCAGCCCCAGCATTTT.

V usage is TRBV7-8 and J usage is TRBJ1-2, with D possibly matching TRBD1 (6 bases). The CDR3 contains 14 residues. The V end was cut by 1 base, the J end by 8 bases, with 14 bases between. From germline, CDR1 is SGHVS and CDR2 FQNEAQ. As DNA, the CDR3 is TGTGCCAGCAGCTTAGAACAGGGCTGGGGCGGCTACACCTTC. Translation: CASSLEQGWGGYTF.

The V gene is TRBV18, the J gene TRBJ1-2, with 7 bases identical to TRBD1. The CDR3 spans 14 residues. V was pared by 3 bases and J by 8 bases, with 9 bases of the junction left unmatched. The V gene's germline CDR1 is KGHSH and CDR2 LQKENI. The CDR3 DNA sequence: TGTGCCAGCTCACCGCAAAACAGGGGCGTGGGCTACACCTTC. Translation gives CASSPQNRGVGYTF.

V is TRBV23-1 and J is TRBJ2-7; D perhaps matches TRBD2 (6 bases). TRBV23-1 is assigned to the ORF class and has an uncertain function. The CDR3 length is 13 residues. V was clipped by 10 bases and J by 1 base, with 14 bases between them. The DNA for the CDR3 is TGCGCCACACCCACCGGGGGATCCTACGAGCAGTACTTC. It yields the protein CATPTGGSYEQYF.

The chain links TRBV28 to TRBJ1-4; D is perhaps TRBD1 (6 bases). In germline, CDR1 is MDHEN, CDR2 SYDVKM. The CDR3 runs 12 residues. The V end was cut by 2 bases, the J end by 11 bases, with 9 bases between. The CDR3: CASSLEGEKLFF. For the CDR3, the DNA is TGTGCCAGCAGTTTAGAGGGGGAGAAACTGTTTTTT. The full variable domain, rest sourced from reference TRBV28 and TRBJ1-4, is DVKVTQSSRYLVKRTGEKVFLECVQDMDHENMFWYRQDPGLGLRLIYFSYDVKMKEKGDIPEGYSVSREKKERFSLILESASTNQTSMYLCASSLEGEKLFFGSGTQLSVL.

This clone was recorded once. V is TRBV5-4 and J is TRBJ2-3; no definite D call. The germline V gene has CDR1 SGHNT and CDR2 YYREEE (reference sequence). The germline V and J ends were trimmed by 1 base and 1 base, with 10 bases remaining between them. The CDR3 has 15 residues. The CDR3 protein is CASSLRSTGTDTQYF. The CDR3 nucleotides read TGTGCCAGCAGCTTGCGGAGTACGGGCACAGATACGCAGTATTTT.

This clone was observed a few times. CDR3 in amino acids: CASSLATGGEAFF. Here the CDR3 DNA reads TGTGCCAGCAGCTTGGCTACGGGGGGAGAAGCTTTCTTT. The V call is TRBV5-6, the J call TRBJ1-1, with D perhaps matching TRBD1 (5 bases). The length of the CDR3 is 13 residues. V lost 0 bases and J 8 bases, leaving 11 bases between the germline ends. The germline V gene encodes CDR1 SGHDT and CDR2 YYEEEE.